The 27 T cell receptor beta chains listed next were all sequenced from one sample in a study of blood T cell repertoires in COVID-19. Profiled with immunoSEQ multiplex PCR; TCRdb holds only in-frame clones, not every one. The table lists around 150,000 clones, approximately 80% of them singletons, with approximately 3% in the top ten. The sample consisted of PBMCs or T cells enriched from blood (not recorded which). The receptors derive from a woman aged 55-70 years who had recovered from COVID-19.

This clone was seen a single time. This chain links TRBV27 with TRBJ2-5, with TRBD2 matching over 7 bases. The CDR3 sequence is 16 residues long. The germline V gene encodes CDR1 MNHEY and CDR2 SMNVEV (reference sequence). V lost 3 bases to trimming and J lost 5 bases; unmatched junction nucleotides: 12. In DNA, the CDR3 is TGTGCCAGCAGTTTGCGAGCGGGGTTTGGTAGGGAGACCCAGTACTTC. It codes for CASSLRAGFGRETQYF.

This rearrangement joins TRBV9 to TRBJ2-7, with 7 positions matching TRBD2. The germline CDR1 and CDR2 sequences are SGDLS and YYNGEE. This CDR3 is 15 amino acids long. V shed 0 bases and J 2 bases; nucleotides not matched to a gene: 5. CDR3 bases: TGTGCCAGCAGCGTAGACGGGGGGTCTACCTACGAGCAGTACTTC. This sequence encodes CASSVDGGSTYEQYF.

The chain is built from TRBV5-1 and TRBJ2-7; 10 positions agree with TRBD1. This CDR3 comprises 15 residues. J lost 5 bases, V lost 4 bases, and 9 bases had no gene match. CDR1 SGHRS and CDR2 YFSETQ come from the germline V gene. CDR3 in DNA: TGCGCCAGCAGCGCCCGGGACAGGGGTATTAACGAGCAGTACTTC. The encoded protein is CASSARDRGINEQYF.

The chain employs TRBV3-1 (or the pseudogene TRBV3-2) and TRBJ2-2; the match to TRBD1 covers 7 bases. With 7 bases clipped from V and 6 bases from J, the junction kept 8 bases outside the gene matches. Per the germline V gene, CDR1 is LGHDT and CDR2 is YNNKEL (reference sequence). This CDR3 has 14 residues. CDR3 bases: TGTGCCAGCATGACCCTAGGGGGCCCCGGGGAGCTGTTTTTT. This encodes CASMTLGGPGELFF.

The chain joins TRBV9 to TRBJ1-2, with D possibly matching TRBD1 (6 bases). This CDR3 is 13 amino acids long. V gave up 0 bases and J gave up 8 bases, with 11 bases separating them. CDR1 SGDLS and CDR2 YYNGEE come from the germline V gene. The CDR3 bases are TGTGCCAGCAGCGTAGGGGGGCGGTACGGCTACACCTTC. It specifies CASSVGGRYGYTF. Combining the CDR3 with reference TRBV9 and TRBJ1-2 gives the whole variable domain DSGVTQTPKHLITATGQRVTLRCSPRSGDLSVYWYQQSLDQGLQFLIQYYNGEERAKGNILERFSAQQFPDLHSELNLSSLELGDSALYFCASSVGGRYGYTFGSGTRLTVV.

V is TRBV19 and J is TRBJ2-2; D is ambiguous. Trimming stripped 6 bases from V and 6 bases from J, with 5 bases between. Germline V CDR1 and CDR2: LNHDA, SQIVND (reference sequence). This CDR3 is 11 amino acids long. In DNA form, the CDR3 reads TGTGCCAGTAGCTTTCCCGGGGAGCTGTTTTTT. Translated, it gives CASSFPGELFF.

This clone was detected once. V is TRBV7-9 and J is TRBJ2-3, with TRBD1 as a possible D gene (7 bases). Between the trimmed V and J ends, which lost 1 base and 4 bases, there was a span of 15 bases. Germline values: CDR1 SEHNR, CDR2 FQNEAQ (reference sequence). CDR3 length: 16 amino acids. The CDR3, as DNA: TGTGCCAGCAGCTTAGATATGGGCAGGGGGGCAGATACGCAGTATTTT. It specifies CASSLDMGRGADTQYF.

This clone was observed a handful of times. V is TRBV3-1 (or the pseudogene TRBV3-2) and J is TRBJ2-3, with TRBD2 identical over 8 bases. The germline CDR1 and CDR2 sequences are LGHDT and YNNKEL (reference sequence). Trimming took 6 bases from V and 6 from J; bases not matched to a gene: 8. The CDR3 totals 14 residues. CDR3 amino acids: CASRAGGALDTQYF. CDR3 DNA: TGTGCCAGCAGGGCCGGGGGGGCACTGGATACGCAGTATTTT.

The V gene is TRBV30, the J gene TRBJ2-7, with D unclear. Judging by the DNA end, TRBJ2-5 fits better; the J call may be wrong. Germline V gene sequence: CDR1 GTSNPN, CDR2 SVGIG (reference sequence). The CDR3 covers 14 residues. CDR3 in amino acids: CAWSGRLPKETQYF. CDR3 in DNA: TGTGCCTGGAGTGGTAGACTGCCAAAAGAGACCCAGTACTTC.

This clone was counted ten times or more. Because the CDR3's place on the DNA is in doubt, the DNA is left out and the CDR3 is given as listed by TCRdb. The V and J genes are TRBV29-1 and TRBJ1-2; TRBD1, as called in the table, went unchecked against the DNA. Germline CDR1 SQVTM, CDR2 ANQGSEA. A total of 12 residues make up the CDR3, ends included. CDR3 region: CSVAPGTGGRIF.

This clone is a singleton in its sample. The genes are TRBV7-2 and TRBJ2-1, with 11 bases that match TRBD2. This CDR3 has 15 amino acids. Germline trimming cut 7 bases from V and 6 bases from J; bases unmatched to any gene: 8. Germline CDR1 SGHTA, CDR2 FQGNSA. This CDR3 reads CASKASGGRPNEQFF. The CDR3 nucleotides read TGTGCCAGCAAAGCTAGCGGGGGGCGCCCCAATGAGCAGTTCTTC.

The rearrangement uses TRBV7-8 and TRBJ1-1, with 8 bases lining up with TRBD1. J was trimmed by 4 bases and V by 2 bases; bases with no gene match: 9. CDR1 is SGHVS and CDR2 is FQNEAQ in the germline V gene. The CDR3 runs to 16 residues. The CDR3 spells CASSLSQGAGGTEAFF. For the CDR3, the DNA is TGTGCCAGCAGCTTAAGCCAGGGGGCAGGTGGCACTGAAGCTTTCTTT.

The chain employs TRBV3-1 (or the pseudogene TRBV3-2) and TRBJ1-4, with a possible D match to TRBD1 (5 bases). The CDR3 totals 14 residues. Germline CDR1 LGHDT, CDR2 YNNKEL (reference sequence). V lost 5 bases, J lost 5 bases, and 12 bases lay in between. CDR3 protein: CASSWDLRNEKLFF. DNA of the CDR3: TGTGCCAGCAGCTGGGACTTAAGGAATGAAAAACTGTTTTTT.

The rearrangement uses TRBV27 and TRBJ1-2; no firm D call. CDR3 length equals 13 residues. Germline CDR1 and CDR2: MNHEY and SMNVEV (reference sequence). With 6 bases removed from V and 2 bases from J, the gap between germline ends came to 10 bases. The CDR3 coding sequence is TGTGCCAGCAGGGCTCCGGGAAACTATGGCTACACCTTC. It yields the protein CASRAPGNYGYTF.

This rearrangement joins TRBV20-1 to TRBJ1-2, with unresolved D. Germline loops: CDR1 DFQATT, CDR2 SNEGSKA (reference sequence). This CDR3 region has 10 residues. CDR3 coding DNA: TGCCGAGGCGGAGACTATGGCTACACCTTC. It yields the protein CRGGDYGYTF.

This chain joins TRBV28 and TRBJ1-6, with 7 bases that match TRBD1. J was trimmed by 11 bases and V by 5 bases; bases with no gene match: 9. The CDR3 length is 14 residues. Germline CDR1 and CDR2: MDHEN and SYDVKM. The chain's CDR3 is CASSETGKGAPLHF. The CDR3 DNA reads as TGTGCCAGCAGTGAGACAGGGAAAGGGGCACCCCTCCACTTT.

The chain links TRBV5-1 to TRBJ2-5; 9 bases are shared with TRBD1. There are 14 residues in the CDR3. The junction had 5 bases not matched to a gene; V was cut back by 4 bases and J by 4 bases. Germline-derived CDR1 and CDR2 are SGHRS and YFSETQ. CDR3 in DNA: TGCGCCAGCAGCCGAGGGACAGGGCCAGAGACCCAGTACTTC. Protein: CASSRGTGPETQYF. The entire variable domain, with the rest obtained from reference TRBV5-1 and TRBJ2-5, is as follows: KAGVTQTPRYLIKTRGQQVTLSCSPISGHRSVSWYQQTPGQGLQFLFEYFSETQRNKGNFPGRFSGRQFSNSRSEMNVSTLELGDSALYLCASSRGTGPETQYFGPGTRLLVL.

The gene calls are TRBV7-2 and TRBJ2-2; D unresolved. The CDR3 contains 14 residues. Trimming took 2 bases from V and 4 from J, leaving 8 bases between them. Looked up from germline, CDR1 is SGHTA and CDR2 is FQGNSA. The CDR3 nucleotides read TGTGCCAGCAGCTTAAAATCGGTCACCGGGGAGCTGTTTTTT. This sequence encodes CASSLKSVTGELFF.

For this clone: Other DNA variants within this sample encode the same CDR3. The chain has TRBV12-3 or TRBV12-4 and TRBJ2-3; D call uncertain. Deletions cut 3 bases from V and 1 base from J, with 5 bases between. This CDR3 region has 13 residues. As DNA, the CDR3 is TGTGCCAGCAGTTTTCTCGGCACAGATACGCAGTATTTT. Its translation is CASSFLGTDTQYF.

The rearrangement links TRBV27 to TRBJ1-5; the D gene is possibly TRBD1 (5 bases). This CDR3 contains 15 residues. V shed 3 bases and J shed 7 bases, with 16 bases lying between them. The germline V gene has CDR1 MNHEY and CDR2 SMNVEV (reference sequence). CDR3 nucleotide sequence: TGTGCCAGCAGTTTGGAGGCGGGGGTGGGACAGCCCCAGCATTTT. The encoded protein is CASSLEAGVGQPQHF.

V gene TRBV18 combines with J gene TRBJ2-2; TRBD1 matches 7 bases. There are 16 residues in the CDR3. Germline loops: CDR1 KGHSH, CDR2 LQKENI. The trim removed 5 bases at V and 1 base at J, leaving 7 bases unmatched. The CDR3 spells CASSSIQGRNTGELFF. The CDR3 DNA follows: TGTGCCAGCTCATCAATACAGGGGCGGAACACCGGGGAGCTGTTTTTT.

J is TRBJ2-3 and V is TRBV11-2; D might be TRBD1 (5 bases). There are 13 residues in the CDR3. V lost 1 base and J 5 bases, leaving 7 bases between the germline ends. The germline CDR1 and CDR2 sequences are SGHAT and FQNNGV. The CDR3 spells CASSLVQVDTQYF. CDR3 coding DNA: TGTGCCAGCAGCTTAGTACAGGTAGATACGCAGTATTTT.

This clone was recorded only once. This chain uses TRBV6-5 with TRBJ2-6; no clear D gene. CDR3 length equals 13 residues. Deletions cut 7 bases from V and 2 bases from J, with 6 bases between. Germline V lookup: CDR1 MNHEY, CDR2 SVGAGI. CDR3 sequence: CASTGPGANVLTF. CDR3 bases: TGTGCCAGCACCGGTCCTGGGGCCAACGTCCTGACTTTC.

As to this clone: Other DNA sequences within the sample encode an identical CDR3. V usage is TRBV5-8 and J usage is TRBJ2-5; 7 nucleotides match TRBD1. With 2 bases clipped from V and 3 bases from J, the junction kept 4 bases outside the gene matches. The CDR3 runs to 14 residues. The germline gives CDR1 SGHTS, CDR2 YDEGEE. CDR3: CASSLAGTEETQYF. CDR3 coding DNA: TGTGCCAGCAGCTTAGCCGGGACAGAAGAGACCCAGTACTTC.

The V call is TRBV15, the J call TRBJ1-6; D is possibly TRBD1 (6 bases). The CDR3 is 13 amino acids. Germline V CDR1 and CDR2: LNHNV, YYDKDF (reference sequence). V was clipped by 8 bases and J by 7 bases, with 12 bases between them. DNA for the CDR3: TGTGCCACCTCCTCCAGGGGAAATTCACCCCTCCACTTT. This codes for CATSSRGNSPLHF.

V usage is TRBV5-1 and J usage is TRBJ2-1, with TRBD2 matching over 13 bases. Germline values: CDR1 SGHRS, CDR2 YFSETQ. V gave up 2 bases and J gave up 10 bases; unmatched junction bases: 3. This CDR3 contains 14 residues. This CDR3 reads CASSFGTSGEEQFF. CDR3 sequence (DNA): TGCGCCAGCAGCTTCGGGACTAGCGGGGAAGAGCAGTTCTTC.

CDR3 loop: CASRFAIPKGKGTRDTEAFF. CDR3 bases: TGTGCAAGTCGCTTCGCTATCCCCAAGGGAAAAGGGACAAGGGACACTGAAGCTTTCTTT. The V call is TRBV12-2, the J call TRBJ1-1; the table's D call of TRBD1 was not tested on the DNA. TRBV12-2 is an annotated pseudogene. This CDR3 has 20 amino acids.